This TCR beta chain originates from a study of T-cell reconstitution after alpha-beta-depleted transplantation in children (dated by TCRdb to 2016 to 2017). About the full investigation: Using TCR repertoire profiling, the study followed T-cell immune reconstitution in a quantitative way in children after TCRalphabeta/CD19-depleted allogeneic hematopoietic cell transplantation. The paper as a whole reports these results and caveats: The high TCRbeta diversity at day 60 in some patients was ascribed to recipient T cells and intrathymic progenitors that had survived conditioning. The apparently early recovery of alphabetaT-cell counts about two months after transplant reportedly depended on only several hundred rapidly expanded clones that came from non-depleted graft cells. Over subsequent months, a decline in hyperexpanded clone frequencies was noted, and after one year, T-cell counts and TCRbeta diversity were mostly ascribed to newly produced T cells.

In its sample, this clonotype was seen a few times. Its recognized antigen is unknown. No base qualities exist here, and no much larger clone lies one base off it. Interpreted using the paper, the treatment or condition label stands for: allogeneic hematopoietic cell transplantation with graft depleted of TCRalphabeta T cells and CD19 B cells. TCRalphabeta/CD19-depleted allogeneic hematopoietic cell grafts were given to the transplant recipients, all of whom were children. The CDR3, cysteine through phenylalanine, is 15 amino acids long. Only the CDR3 DNA is retained, 45 bases long and in frame from the first base. For CDR1 and CDR2, the germline V gene lists SQVTM and ANQGSEA. V and J lose 3 bases and 9 bases, and a span of 22 bases separates them. Library creation used PCR. The data were produced on an Illumina HiSeq 2500. TCR libraries were prepared with molecular barcoding, using unique molecular identifiers to normalize TCRbeta repertoire quantification. TCRdb trimmed the raw reads at Q25, called clones with MiXCR and kept productive beta chains. When rows share a CDR3 protein, they turn into one entry using the most common DNA and genes. A total of 450,000 to 550,000 distinct CDR3 sequences appear in this sample, around 10% of them only once. 12% to 15% of the sample belongs to the ten largest clones.

Sequencing was performed on PBMCs, mostly from graft donor cells, taken 180 days after TCRalphabeta/CD19-depleted stem cell transplant. This sequence originates from a female patient between 2 and 15 years old who had a stem cell transplant for aplastic anemia, so the T cells may come from the graft donor. In this chain, TRBV29-1 is recombined with TRBJ2-3; no confident D gene assignment can be made. The nucleotide sequence reads TGCAGCGTTGAGAGAAGGGTATGGAGTTCAGGAACGCAGTATTTT. This codes for CSVERRVWSSGTQYF.